This TCR beta chain was retrieved from a study of T cell changes during pregnancy in multiple sclerosis. TCRdb's copy holds only in-frame clones and misses some; the assay was immunoSEQ multiplex PCR. The table lists approximately 40,000 clones, roughly 91% of them singletons. The V and J ends lost 0 bases and 5 bases respectively, with 20 bases between them. The CDR3 sequence is 18 residues long. CDR1 is SGHDN, CDR2 FVKESK, per germline. The sample consisted of CD4+ T cells from peripheral blood mononuclear cells, taken in the first trimester of pregnancy. The receptor's source is a female donor with multiple sclerosis, enrolled in a pregnancy study. The chain couples TRBV14 to TRBJ2-1, with D perhaps TRBD2 (5 bases). The chain's CDR3 is CASSQDSGRTVLNNEQFF. The CDR3 coding sequence is TGTGCCAGCAGCCAAGATTCGGGAAGGACGGTTCTAAACAATGAGCAGTTCTTC. Variable domain in full (rest from reference TRBV14 and TRBJ2-1): EAGVTQFPSHSVIEKGQTVTLRCDPISGHDNLYWYRRVMGKEIKFLLHFVKESKQDESGMPNNRFLAERTGGTYSTLKVQPAELEDSGVYFCASSQDSGRTVLNNEQFFGPGTRLTVL.